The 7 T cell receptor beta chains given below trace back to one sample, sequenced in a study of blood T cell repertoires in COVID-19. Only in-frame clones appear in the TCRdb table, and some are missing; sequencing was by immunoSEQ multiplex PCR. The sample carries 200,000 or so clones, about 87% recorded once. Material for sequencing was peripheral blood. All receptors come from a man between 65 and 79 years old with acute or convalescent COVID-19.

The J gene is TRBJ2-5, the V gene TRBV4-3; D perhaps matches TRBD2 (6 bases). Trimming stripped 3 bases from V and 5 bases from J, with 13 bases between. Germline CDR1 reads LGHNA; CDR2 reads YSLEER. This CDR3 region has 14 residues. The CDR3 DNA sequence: TGCGCCAGCAGCCAGGCCCATGGGAGGGAGACCCAGTACTTC. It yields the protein CASSQAHGRETQYF.

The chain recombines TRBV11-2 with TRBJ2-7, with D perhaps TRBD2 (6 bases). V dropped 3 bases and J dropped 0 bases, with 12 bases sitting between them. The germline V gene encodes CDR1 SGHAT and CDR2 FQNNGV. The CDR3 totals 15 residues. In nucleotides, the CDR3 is TGTGCCAGCAGCTTTGGGACTCCAAGCTCCTACGAGCAGTACTTC. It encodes CASSFGTPSSYEQYF.

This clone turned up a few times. The CDR3 is CASSPRGGSYEQYF. The CDR3 bases are TGTGCCAGCAGCCCCCGGGGGGGCTCCTACGAGCAGTACTTC. This rearrangement joins TRBV3-1 (or the pseudogene TRBV3-2) to TRBJ2-7; 8 positions match TRBD2. Looked up from germline, CDR1 is LGHDT and CDR2 is YNNKEL (reference sequence). The V gene end was trimmed by 4 bases and the J gene end by 0 bases; junction bases not matched to a gene: 2. CDR3 length: 14 residues.

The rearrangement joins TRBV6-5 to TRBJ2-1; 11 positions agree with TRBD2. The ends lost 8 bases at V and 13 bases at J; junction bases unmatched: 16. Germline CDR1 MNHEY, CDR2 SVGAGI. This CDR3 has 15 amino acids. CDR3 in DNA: TGTGCCAGCGGACTAGCGGGCCTGGGGATAAATGTTCAGTTCTTC. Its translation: CASGLAGLGINVQFF.

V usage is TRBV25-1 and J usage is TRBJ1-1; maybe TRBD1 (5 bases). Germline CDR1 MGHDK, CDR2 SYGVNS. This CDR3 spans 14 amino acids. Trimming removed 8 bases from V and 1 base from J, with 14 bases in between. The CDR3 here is CASSMGLGNTEAFF. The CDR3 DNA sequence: TGTGCCAGCTCTATGGGACTCGGGAACACTGAAGCTTTCTTT.

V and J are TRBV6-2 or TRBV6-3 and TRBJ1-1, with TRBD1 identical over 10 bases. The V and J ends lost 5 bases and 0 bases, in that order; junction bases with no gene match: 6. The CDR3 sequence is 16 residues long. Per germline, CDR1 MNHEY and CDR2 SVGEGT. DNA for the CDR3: TGTGCCAGCAGTCCGCGACAGGGGGCGGTGAACACTGAAGCTTTCTTT. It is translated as CASSPRQGAVNTEAFF.

The CDR3 protein is CASSQDSAGSSEQYF. The CDR3 DNA follows: TGTGCCAGCAGCCAAGATTCCGCGGGGTCATCCGAGCAGTACTTC. The V gene is TRBV3-1 (or the pseudogene TRBV3-2), the J gene TRBJ2-7, with D perhaps matching TRBD2 (6 bases). Germline V gene sequence: CDR1 LGHDT, CDR2 YNNKEL (reference sequence). The CDR3 length is 15 residues. V lost 0 bases and J lost 6, with 15 bases in between.